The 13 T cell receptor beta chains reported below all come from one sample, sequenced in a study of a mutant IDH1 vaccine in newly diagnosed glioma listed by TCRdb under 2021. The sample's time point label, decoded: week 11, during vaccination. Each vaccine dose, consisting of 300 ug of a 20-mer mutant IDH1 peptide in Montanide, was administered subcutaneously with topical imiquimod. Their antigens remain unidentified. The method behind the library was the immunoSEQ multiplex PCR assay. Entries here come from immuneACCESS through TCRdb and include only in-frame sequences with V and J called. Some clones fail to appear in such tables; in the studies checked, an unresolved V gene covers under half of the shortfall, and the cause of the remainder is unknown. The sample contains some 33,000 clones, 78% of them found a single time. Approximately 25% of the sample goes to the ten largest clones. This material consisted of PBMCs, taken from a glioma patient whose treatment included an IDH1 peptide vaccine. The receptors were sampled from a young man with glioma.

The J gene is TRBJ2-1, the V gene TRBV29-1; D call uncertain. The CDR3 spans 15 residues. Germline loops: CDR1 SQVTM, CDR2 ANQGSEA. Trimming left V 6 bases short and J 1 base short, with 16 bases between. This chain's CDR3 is CSVPRGEGSYNEQFF. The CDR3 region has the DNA TGCAGCGTCCCCCGTGGGGAAGGATCCTACAATGAGCAGTTCTTC.

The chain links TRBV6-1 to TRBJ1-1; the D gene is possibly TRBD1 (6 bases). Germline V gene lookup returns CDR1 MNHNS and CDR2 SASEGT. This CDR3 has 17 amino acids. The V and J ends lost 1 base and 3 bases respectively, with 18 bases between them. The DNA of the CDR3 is TGTGCCAGCAGTGAAGGGCTTCGGGGGCGGAGGGACACTGAAGCTTTCTTT. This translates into CASSEGLRGRRDTEAFF.

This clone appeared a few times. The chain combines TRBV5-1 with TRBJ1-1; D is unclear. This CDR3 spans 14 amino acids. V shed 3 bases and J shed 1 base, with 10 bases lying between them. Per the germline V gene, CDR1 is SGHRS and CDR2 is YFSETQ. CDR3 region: CASSYGSENTEAFF. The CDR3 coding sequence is TGCGCCAGCAGCTATGGGTCGGAGAACACTGAAGCTTTCTTT.

This CDR3 is CATSRDLGENTEAFF. The CDR3 DNA follows: TGTGCCACCAGCAGAGATCTGGGGGAGAACACTGAAGCTTTCTTT. The V and J genes are TRBV15 and TRBJ1-1; tentatively, D is TRBD1 (5 bases). The CDR3 contains 15 residues. In germline, CDR1 is LNHNV, CDR2 YYDKDF (reference sequence). Trimming removed 0 bases at V and 1 base at J, with 9 bases between.

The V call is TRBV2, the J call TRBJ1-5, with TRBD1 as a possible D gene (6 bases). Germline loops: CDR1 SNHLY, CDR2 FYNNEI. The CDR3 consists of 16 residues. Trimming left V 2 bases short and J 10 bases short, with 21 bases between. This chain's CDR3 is CASSEKTGLEEIPQHF. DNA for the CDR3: TGTGCCAGCAGTGAAAAGACAGGTCTGGAGGAAATCCCCCAGCATTTT. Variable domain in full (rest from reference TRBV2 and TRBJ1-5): EPEVTQTPSHQVTQMGQEVILRCVPISNHLYFYWYRQILGQKVEFLVSFYNNEISEKSEIFDDQFSVERPDGSNFTLKIRSTKLEDSAMYFCASSEKTGLEEIPQHFGDGTRLSIL.

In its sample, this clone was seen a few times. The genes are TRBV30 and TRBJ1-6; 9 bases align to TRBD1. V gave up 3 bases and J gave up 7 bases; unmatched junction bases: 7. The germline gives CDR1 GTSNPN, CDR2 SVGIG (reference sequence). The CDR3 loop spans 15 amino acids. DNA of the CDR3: TGTGCCTGGAGGTACTGGGACAGGGAAAATTCACCCCTCCACTTT. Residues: CAWRYWDRENSPLHF.

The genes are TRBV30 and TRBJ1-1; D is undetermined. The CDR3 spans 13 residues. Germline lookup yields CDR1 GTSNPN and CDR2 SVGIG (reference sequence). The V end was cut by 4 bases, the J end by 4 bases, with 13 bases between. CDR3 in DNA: TGTGCCTGGATTGGTACGGTCGGCACTGAAGCTTTCTTT. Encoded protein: CAWIGTVGTEAFF.

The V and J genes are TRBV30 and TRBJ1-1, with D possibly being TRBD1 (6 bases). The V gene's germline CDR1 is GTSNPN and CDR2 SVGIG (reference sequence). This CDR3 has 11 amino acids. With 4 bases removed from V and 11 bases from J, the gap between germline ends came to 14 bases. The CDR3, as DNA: TGTGCCTGGAAGAAGGGGGGGTGGGCTTTCTTT. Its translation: CAWKKGGWAFF.

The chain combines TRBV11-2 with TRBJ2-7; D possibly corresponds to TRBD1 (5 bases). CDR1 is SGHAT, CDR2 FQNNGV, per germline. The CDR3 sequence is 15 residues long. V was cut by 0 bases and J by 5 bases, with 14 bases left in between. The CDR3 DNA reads TGTGCCAGCAGCTTAGATGGCAGGGTGGTGGACGAGCAGTACTTC. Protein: CASSLDGRVVDEQYF.

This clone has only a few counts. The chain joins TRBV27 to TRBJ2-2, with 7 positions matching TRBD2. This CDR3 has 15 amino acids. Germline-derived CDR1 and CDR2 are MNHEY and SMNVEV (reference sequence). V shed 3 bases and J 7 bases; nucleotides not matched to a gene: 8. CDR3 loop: CASSFRRRTSGELFF. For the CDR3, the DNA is TGTGCCAGCAGTTTTCGCCGACGGACTAGCGGGGAGCTGTTTTTT.

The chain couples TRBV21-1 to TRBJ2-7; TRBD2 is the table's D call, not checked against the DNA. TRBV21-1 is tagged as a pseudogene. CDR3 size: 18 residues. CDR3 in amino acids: CASSKPSGGSLRYYEQYF. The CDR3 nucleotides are TGTGCCAGCAGCAAACCATCGGGGGGTTCTCTCCGATACTACGAGCAGTACTTC.

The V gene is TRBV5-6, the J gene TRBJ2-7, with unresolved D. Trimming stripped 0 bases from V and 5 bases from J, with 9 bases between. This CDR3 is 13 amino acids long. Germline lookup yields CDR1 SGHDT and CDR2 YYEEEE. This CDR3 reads CASSLGHRNEQYF. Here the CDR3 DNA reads TGTGCCAGCAGCTTGGGGCATCGGAACGAGCAGTACTTC.

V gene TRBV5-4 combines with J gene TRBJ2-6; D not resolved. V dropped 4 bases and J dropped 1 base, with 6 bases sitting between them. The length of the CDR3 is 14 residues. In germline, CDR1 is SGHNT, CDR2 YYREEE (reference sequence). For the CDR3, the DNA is TGTGCCAGCAGCCCTGAATCTGGGGCCAACGTCCTGACTTTC. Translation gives CASSPESGANVLTF. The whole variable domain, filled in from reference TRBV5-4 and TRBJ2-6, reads ETGVTQSPTHLIKTRGQQVTLRCSSQSGHNTVSWYQQALGQGPQFIFQYYREEENGRGNFPPRFSGLQFPNYSSELNVNALELDDSALYLCASSPESGANVLTFGAGSRLTVL.